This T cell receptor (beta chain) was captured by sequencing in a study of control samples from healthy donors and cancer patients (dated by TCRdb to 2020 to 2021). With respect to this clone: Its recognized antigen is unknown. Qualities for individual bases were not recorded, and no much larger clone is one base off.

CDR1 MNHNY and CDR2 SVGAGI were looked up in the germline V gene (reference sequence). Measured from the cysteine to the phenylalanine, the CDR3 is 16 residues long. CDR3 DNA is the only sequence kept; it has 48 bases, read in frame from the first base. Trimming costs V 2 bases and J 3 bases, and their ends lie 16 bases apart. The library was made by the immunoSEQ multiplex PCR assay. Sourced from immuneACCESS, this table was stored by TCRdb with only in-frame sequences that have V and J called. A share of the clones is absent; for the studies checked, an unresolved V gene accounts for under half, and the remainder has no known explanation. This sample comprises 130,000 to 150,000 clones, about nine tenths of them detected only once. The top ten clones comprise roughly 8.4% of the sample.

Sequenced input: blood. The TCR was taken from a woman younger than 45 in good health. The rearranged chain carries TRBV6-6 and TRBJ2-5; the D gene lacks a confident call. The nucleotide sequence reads TGTGCCAGCAGTTACGCCCAGTCGGCCGGCGAAGAGACCCAGTACTTC. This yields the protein CASSYAQSAGEETQYF.